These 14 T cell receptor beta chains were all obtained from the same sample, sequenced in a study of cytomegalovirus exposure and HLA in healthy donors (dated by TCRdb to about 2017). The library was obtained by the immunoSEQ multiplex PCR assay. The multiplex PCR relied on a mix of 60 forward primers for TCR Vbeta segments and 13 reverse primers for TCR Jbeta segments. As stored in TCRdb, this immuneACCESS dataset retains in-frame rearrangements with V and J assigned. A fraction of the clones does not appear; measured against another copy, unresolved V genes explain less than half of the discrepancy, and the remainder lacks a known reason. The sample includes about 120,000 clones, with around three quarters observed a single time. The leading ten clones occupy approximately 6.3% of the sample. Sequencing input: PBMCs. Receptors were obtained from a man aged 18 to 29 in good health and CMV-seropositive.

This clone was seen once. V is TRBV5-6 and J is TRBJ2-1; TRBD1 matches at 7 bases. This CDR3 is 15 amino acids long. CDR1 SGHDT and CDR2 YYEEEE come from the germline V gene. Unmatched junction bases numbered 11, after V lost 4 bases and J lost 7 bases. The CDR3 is CASSKDRESRNEQFF. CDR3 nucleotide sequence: TGTGCCAGCAGCAAAGACAGGGAGTCGAGGAATGAGCAGTTCTTC.

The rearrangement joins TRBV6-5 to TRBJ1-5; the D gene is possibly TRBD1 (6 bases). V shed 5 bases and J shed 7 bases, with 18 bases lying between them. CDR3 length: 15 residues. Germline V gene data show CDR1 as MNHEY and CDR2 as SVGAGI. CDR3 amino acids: CASSTGTHQGQPQHF. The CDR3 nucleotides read TGTGCCAGCAGTACCGGGACACACCAAGGACAGCCCCAGCATTTT.

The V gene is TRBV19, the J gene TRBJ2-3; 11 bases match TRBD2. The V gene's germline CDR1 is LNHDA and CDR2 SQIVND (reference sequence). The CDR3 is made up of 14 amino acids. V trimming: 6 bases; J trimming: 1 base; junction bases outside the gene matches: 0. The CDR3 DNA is TGTGCCAGTAGACTAGCGGGGGGCACAGATACGCAGTATTTT. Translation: CASRLAGGTDTQYF.

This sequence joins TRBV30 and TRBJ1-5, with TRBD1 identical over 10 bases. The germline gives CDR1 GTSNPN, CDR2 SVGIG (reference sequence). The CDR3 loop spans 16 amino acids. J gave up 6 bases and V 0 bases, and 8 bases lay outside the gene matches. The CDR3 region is CAWSVSGQGMVQPQHF. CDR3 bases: TGTGCCTGGAGTGTATCGGGACAGGGGATGGTTCAGCCCCAGCATTTT.

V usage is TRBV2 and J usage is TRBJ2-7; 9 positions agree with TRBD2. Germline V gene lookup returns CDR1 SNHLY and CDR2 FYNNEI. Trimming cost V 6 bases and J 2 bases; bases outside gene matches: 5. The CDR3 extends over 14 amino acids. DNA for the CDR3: TGTGCCAGCAGGCCTCTAGCGGGAACCTACGAGCAGTACTTC. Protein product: CASRPLAGTYEQYF.

The CDR3 spells CASTLLAGESYEQYF. The CDR3 DNA reads TGCGCCAGCACCCTACTCGCGGGAGAATCCTACGAGCAGTACTTC. The chain is built from TRBV4-1 and TRBJ2-7; 7 nucleotides align to TRBD2. The germline V gene encodes CDR1 MGHRA and CDR2 YSYEKL. The CDR3 covers 15 residues. V gave up 7 bases and J gave up 1 base; unmatched junction bases: 10.

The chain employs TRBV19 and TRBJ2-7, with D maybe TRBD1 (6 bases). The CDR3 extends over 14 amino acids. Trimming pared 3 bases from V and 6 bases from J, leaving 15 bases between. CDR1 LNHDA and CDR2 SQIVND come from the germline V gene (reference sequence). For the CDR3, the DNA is TGTGCCAGTAGTATTTACAGGGAGACTTCCGAGCAGTACTTC. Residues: CASSIYRETSEQYF.

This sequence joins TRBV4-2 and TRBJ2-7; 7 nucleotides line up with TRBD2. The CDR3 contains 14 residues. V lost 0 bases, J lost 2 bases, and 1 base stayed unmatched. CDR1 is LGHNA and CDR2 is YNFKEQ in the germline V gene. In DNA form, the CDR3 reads TGTGCCAGCAGCCAAGATGGACTAGCCTACGAGCAGTACTTC. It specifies CASSQDGLAYEQYF.

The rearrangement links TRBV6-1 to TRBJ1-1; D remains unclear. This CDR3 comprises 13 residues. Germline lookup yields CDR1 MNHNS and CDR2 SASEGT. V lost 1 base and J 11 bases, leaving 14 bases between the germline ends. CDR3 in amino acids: CASSEGGGFRAFF. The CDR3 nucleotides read TGTGCCAGCAGTGAAGGAGGCGGGTTCCGGGCTTTCTTT.

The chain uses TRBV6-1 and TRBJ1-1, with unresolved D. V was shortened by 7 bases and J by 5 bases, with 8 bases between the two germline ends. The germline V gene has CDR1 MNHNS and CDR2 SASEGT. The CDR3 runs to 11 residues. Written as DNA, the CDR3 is TGTGCCAGCACGACTAAAACTGAAGCTTTCTTT. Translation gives CASTTKTEAFF.

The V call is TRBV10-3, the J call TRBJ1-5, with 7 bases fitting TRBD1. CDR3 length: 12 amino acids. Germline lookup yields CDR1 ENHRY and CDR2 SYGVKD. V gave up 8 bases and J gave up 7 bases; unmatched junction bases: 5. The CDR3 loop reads CAIGQGGQPQHF. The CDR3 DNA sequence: TGTGCCATCGGGCAGGGGGGACAGCCCCAGCATTTT.

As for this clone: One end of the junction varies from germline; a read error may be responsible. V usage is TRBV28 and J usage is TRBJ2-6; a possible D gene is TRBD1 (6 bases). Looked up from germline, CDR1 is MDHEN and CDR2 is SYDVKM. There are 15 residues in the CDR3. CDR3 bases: TGTGCCAGCAGTTCAGGGGTCGTTGGGGCCAACGGCCTGACTTTC. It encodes CASSSGVVGANGLTF.

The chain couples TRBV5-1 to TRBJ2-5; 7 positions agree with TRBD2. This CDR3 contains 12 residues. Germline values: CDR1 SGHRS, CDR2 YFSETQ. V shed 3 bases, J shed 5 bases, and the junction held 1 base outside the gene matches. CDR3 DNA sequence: TGCGCCAGCAGCTGGGGGGGGGAGACCCAGTACTTC. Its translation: CASSWGGETQYF.

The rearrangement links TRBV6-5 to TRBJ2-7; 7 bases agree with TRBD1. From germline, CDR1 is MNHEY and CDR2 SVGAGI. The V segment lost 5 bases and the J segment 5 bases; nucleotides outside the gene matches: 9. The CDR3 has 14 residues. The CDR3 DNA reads TGTGCCAGCAGTCTGGACAGGTTGATCAACGAGCAGTACTTC. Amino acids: CASSLDRLINEQYF.